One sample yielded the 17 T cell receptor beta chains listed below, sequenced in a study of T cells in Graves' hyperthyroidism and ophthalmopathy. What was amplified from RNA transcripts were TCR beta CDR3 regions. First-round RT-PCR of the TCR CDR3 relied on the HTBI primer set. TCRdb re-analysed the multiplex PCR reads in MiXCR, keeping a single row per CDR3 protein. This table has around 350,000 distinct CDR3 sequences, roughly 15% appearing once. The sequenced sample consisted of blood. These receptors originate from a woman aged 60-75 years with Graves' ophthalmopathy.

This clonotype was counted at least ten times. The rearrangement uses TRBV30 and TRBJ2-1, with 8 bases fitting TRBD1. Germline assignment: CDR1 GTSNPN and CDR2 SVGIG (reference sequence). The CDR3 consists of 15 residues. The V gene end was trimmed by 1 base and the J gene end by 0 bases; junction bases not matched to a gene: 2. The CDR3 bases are TGTGCCTGGAGTGCGGGACAGGCCTCCTACAATGAGCAGTTCTTC. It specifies CAWSAGQASYNEQFF.

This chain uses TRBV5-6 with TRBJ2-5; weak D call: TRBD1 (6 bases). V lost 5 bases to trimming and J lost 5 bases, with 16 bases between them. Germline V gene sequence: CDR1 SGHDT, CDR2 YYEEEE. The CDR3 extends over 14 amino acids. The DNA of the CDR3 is TGTGCCAGCAGTGAAATAACAGGGTCGGAGACCCAGTACTTC. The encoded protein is CASSEITGSETQYF.

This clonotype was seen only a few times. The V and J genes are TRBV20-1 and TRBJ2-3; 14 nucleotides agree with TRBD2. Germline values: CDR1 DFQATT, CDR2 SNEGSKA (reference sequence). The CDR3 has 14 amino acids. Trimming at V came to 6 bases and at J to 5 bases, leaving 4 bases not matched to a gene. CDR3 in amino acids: CSAGLAGGVDTQYF. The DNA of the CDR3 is TGCAGTGCCGGACTAGCGGGAGGTGTAGATACGCAGTATTTT.

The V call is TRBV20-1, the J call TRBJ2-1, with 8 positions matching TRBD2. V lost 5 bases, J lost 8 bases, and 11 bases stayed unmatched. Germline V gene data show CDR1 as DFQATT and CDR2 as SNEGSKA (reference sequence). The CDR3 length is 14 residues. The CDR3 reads CSASDGTRIDEQFF. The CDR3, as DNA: TGCAGTGCTTCTGACGGGACTAGGATCGATGAGCAGTTCTTC.

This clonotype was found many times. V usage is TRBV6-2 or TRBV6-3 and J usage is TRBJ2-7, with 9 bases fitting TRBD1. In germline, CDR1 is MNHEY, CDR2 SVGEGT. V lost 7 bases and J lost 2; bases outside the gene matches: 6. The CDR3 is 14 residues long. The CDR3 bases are TGTGCCAGCATTAAGGACAGGGGAACCTACGAGCAGTACTTC. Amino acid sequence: CASIKDRGTYEQYF.

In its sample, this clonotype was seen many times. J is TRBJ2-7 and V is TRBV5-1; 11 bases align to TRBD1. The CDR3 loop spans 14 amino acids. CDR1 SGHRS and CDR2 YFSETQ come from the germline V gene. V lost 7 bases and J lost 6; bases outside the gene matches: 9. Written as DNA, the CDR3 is TGCGCCAGCGGGAGGTGGACAGGGGGCACCGAGCAGTACTTC. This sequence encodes CASGRWTGGTEQYF.

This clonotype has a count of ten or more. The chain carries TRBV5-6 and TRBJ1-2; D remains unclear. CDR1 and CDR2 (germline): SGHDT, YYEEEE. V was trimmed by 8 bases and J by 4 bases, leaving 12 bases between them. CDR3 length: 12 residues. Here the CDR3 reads CASSQVFYGYTF. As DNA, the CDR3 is TGTGCCAGTTCTCAGGTTTTCTATGGCTACACCTTC.

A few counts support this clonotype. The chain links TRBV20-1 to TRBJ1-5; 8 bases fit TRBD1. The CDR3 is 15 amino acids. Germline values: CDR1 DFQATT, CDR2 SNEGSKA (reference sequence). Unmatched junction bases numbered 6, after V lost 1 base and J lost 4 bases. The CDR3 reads CSARALDRENQPQHF. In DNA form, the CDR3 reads TGCAGTGCTAGAGCCCTGGACAGGGAAAATCAGCCCCAGCATTTT.

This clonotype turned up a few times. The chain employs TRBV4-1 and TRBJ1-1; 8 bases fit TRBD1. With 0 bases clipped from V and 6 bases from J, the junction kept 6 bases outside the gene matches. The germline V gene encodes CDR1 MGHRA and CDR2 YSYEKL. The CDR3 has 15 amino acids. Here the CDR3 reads CASSQDRGRGPEAFF. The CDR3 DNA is TGCGCCAGCAGCCAAGACAGGGGGCGAGGGCCTGAAGCTTTCTTT.

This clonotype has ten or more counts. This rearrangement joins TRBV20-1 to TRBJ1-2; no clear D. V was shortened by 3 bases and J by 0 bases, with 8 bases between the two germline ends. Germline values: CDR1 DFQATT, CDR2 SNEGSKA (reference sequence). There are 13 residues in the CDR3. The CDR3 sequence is CSARERTNYGYTF. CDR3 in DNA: TGCAGTGCTAGGGAGCGGACTAACTATGGCTACACCTTC.

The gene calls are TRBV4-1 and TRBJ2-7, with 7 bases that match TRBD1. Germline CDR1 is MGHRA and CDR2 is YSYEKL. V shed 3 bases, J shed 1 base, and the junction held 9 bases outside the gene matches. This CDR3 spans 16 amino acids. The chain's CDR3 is CASSHPSTGHSYEQYF. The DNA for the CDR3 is TGCGCCAGCAGCCATCCCTCGACAGGGCATTCCTACGAGCAGTACTTC.

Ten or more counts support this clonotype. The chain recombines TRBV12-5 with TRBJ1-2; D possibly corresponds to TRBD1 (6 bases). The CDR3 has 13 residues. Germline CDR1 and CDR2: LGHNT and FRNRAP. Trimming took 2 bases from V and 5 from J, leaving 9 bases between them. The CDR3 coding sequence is TGTGCTAGTGGTTTGACAGGGCAATATGGCTACACCTTC. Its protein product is CASGLTGQYGYTF.

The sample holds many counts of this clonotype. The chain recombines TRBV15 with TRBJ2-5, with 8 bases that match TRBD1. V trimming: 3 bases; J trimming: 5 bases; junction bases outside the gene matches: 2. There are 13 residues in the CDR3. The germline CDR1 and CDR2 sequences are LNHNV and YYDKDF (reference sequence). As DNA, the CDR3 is TGTGCCACCAGCAGCAACAGGGGGGAGACCCAGTACTTC. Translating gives CATSSNRGETQYF.

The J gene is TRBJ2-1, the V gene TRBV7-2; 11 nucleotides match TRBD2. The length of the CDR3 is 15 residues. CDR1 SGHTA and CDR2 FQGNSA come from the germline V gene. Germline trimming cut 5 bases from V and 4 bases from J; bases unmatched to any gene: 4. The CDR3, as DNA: TGTGCCAGCAGCGAGGGACTAGCGGTATACAATGAGCAGTTCTTC. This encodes CASSEGLAVYNEQFF.

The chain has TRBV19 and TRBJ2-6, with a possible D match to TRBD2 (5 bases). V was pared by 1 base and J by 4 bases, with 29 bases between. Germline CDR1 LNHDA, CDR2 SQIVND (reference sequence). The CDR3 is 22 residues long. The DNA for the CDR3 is TGTGCCAGTAGTATAGCGGATTCAACGACGGACTGGGGAATTTCCGGGGCCAACGTCCTGACTTTC. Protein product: CASSIADSTTDWGISGANVLTF. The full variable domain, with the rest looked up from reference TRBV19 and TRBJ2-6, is DGGITQSPKYLFRKEGQNVTLSCEQNLNHDAMYWYRQDPGQGLRLIYYSQIVNDFQKGDIAEGYSVSREKKESFPLTVTSAQKNPTAFYLCASSIADSTTDWGISGANVLTFGAGSRLTVL.

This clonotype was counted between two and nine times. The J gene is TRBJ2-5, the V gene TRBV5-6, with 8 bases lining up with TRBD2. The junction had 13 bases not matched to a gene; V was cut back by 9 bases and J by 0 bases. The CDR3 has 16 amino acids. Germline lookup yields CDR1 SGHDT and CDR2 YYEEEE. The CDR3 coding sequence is TGTGCCAACACCCCCAGGCTAGCGGGCTACCAAGAGACCCAGTACTTC. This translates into CANTPRLAGYQETQYF. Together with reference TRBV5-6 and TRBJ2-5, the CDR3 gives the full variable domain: DAGVTQSPTHLIKTRGQQVTLRCSPKSGHDTVSWYQQALGQGPQFIFQYYEEEERQRGNFPDRFSGHQFPNYSSELNVNALLLGDSALYLCANTPRLAGYQETQYFGPGTRLLVL.

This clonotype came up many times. This CDR3 reads CASSLALTGGLSYEQYF. Here the CDR3 DNA reads TGTGCCAGCAGCTTAGCGCTGACAGGGGGCCTCTCCTACGAGCAGTACTTC. The chain recombines TRBV7-9 with TRBJ2-7; 10 bases map to TRBD1. Trimming at V came to 0 bases and at J to 0 bases, leaving 5 bases not matched to a gene. The germline gives CDR1 SEHNR, CDR2 FQNEAQ (reference sequence). The CDR3 contains 17 residues. Based on the CDR3 plus reference TRBV7-9 and TRBJ2-7, the full variable domain is DTGVSQNPRHKITKRGQNVTFRCDPISEHNRLYWYRQTLGQGPEFLTYFQNEAQLEKSRLLSDRFSAERPKGSFSTLEIQRTEQGDSAMYLCASSLALTGGLSYEQYFGPGTRLTVT.